This T cell receptor beta chain was observed in a study of blood T cells in healthy people across ages. Germline V gene lookup returns CDR1 DFQATT and CDR2 SNEGSKA (reference sequence). The V and J ends lost 8 bases and 11 bases respectively, with 21 bases between them. The CDR3 runs to 12 residues. The second PCR ran roughly 7 to 12 cycles with a sample-barcoded 5' primer and J-beta primers. TCRdb analysed the 5' RACE reads with MiXCR anew, one entry per CDR3 protein. The sample includes more than 1 million distinct CDR3 sequences, under 55% seen only once; the top ten take under 20%. About this clonotype: As yet, its antigen is unknown.

Points from the study as a whole: A strong correlation between TCR beta diversity and naive T cell percentage was seen. Compared with aged donors, long-lived donors showed fewer expanded clones, suggesting selection.

The chain joins TRBV20-1 to TRBJ2-5; D ambiguous. This clonotype was obtained from a woman in her sixties in good health. The sample was blood. The CDR3 bases are TGCAGTCCGCTAACCCTTTTTTATGAGCAGTACTTC. It specifies CSPLTLFYEQYF.